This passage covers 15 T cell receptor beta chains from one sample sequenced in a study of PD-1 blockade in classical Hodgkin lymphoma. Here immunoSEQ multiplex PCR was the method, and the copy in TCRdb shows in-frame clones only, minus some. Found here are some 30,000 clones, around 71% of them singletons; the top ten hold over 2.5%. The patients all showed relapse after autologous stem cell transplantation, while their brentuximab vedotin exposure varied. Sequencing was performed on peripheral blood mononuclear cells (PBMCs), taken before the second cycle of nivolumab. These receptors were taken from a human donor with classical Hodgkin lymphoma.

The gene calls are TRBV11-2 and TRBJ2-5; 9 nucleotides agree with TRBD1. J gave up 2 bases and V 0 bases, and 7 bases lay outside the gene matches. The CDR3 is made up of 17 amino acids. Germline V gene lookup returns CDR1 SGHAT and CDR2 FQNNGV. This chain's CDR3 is CASSLDRGTGRQETQYF. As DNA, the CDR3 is TGTGCCAGCAGCTTAGATCGGGGGACAGGGCGACAAGAGACCCAGTACTTC.

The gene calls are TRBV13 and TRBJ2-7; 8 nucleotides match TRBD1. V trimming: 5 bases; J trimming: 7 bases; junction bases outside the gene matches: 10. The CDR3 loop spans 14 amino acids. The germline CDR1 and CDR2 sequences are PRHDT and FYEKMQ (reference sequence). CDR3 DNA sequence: TGTGCCAGCAGCCGAGACAGGGGAGATGGGGAGCAGTACTTC. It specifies CASSRDRGDGEQYF.

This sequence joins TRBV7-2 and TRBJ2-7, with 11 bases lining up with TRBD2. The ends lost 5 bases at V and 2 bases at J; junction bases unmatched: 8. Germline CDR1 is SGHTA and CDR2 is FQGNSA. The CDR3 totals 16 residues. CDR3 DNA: TGTGCCAGCAGCATACTACTAGCGGGGGCGGCCTACGAGCAGTACTTC. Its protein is CASSILLAGAAYEQYF.

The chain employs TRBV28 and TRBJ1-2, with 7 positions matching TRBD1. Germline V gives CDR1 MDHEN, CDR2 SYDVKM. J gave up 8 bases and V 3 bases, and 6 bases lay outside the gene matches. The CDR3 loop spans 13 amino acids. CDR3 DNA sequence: TGTGCCAGCAGTTTTGACAGGGCGTACGGCTACACCTTC. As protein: CASSFDRAYGYTF.

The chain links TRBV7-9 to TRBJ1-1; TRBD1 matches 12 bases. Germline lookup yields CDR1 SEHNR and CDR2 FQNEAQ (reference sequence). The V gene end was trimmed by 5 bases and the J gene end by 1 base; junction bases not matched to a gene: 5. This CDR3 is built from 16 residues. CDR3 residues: CASSPGQGARNTEAFF. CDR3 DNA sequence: TGTGCCAGCAGCCCGGGACAGGGGGCAAGGAACACTGAAGCTTTCTTT.

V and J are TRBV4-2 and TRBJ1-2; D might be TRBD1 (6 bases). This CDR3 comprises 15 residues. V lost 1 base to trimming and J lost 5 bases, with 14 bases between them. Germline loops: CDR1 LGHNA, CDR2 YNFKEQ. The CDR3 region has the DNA TGTGCCAGCAGCCAAGGAAAGGCAGGGGAATATGGCTACACCTTC. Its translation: CASSQGKAGEYGYTF.

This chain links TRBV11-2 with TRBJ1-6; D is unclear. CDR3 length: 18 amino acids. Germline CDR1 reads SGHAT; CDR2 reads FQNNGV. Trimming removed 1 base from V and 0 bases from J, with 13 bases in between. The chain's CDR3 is CASSLGQGQPSYNSPLHF. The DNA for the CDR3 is TGTGCCAGCAGCTTAGGTCAAGGGCAACCCTCCTATAATTCACCCCTCCACTTT.

As DNA, the CDR3 is TGTGCCAGCAGCCTCCGGGACAGGGGGCTGGATGAGCAGTTCTTC. This gives the protein CASSLRDRGLDEQFF. V usage is TRBV5-6 and J usage is TRBJ2-1, with 12 bases fitting TRBD1. From germline, CDR1 is SGHDT and CDR2 YYEEEE. The CDR3 is made up of 15 amino acids. V gave up 4 bases and J gave up 8 bases; unmatched junction bases: 7.

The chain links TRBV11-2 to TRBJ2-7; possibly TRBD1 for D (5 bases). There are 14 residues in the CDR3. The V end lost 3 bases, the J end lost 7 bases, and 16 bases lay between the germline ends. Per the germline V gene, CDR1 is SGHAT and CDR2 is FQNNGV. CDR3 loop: CASSLLSGKREQYF. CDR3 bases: TGTGCCAGCAGCTTGTTATCAGGGAAAAGAGAGCAGTACTTC. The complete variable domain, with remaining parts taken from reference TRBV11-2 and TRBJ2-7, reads EAGVAQSPRYKIIEKRQSVAFWCNPISGHATLYWYQQILGQGPKLLIQFQNNGVVDDSQLPKDRFSAERLKGVDSTLKIQPAKLEDSAVYLCASSLLSGKREQYFGPGTRLTVT.

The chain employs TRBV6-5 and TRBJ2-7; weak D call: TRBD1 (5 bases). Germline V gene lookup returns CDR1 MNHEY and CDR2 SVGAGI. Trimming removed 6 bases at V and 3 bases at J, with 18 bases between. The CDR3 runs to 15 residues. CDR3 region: CASSQNPTVFYEQYF. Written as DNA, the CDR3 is TGTGCCAGCAGCCAAAACCCGACAGTTTTCTACGAGCAGTACTTC.

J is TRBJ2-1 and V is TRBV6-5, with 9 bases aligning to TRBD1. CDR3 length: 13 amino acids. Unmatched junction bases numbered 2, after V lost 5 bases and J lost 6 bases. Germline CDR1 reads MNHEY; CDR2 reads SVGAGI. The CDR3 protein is CASSKTGGNEQFF. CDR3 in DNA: TGTGCCAGCAGTAAGACAGGGGGCAATGAGCAGTTCTTC.

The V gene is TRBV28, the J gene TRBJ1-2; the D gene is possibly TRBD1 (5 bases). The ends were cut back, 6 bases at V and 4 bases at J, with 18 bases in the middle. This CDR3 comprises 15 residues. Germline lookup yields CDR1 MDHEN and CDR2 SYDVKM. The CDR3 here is CASSVPGESIYGYTF. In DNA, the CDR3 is TGTGCCAGCAGCGTTCCGGGGGAGTCTATCTATGGCTACACCTTC.

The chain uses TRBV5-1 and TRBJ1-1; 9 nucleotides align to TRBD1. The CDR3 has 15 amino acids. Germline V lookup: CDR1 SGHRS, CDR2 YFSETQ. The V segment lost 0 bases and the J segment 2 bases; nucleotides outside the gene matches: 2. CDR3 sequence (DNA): TGCGCCAGCAGCTTGGGGACAGGGGCTAACACTGAAGCTTTCTTT. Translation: CASSLGTGANTEAFF. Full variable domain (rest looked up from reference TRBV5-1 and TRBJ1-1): KAGVTQTPRYLIKTRGQQVTLSCSPISGHRSVSWYQQTPGQGLQFLFEYFSETQRNKGNFPGRFSGRQFSNSRSEMNVSTLELGDSALYLCASSLGTGANTEAFFGQGTRLTVV.

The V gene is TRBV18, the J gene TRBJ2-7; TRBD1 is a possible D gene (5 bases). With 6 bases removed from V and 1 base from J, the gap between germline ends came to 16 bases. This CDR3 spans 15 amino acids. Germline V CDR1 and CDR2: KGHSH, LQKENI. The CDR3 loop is CASSPKQARSYEQYF. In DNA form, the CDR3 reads TGTGCCAGCTCCCCCAAACAGGCGAGATCCTACGAGCAGTACTTC.

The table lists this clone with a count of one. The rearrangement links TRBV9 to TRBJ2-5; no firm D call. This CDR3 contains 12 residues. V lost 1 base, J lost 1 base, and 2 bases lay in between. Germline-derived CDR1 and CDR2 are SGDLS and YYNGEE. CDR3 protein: CASSVSQETQYF. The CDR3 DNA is TGTGCCAGCAGCGTATCCCAAGAGACCCAGTACTTC.